This T cell receptor beta chain was identified in a study of T cell responses to AZD1222 COVID-19 vaccine. Study-wide results and limits: Spike-spanning, vaccine-associated CD4 TCRs were dominant at 160-218 and 743-854. Scientists sampled the repertoires only once the peak T cell response had passed. Following two doses of AZD1222, Spike-specific TCR breadth and depth rose.

With respect to this clone: What it binds is not known.

V lost 0 bases and J lost 0, with 6 bases in between. Per the germline V gene, CDR1 is MRHNA and CDR2 is SNTAGT. The CDR3 runs 15 residues. Clones were read by immunoSEQ multiplex PCR, and TCRdb kept only the in-frame ones, dropping some. The data show 100,000 to 130,000 clones, with 92% seen just once and roughly 9% held by the top ten. The material sequenced was peripheral blood, taken 28 days after the second AZD1222 dose. This chain uses TRBV6-4 with TRBJ1-5; D not resolved. The TCR sequence derives from an adult who received the AZD1222 COVID-19 vaccine. The DNA for the CDR3 is TGTGCCAGCAGTGACTCCGGGGATAGCAATCAGCCCCAGCATTTT. Encoded protein: CASSDSGDSNQPQHF.